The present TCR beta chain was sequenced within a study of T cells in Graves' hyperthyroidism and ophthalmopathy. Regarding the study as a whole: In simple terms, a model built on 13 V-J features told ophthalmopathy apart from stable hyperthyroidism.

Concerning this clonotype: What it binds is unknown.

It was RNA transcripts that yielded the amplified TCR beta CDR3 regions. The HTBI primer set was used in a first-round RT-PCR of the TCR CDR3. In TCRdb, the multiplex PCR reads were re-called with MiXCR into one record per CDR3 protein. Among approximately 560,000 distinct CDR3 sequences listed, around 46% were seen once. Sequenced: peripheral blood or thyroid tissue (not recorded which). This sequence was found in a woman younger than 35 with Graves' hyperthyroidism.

The CDR3, as DNA: TGTGCCAGCAGCTTTGGGATGGGCCCCTACGAGCAGTACTTC. The encoded protein is CASSFGMGPYEQYF. The rearrangement uses TRBV7-2 and TRBJ2-7; no clear D. V dropped 3 bases and J dropped 2 bases, with 11 bases sitting between them. The CDR3 loop spans 14 amino acids. Per the germline V gene, CDR1 is SGHTA and CDR2 is FQGNSA. Variable domain in full (rest from reference TRBV7-2 and TRBJ2-7): GAGVSQSPSNKVTEKGKDVELRCDPISGHTALYWYRQSLGQGLEFLIYFQGNSAPDKSGLPSDRFSAERTGGSVSTLTIQRTQQEDSAVYLCASSFGMGPYEQYFGPGTRLTVT.